These 14 T cell receptor beta chains share one sample of origin, sequenced in a study of technical replicates of blood from a handful of donors. Data came from immunoSEQ multiplex PCR; TCRdb stores just in-frame clones and leaves some out. The sample consists of roughly 100,000 clones, almost 97% of them appearing once. The sequenced sample was T cells isolated from PBMCs. These receptors were collected from a human donor in good health.

This chain uses TRBV5-1 with TRBJ2-1, with D maybe TRBD1 (6 bases). The CDR3 runs to 13 residues. The germline V gene encodes CDR1 SGHRS and CDR2 YFSETQ. V was clipped by 4 bases and J by 3 bases, with 8 bases between them. CDR3 nucleotides: TGCGCCAGCAGCGAGGACAGCTACAATGAGCAGTTCTTC. This gives the protein CASSEDSYNEQFF.

The chain employs TRBV10-1 and TRBJ2-1; D ambiguous. The CDR3 runs to 13 residues. Trimming stripped 1 base from V and 8 bases from J, with 9 bases between. Germline CDR1 reads WNHNN; CDR2 reads SYGVQD (reference sequence). The CDR3 loop reads CASSEYYSHEQFF. CDR3 DNA sequence: TGCGCCAGCAGTGAGTATTACAGTCATGAGCAGTTCTTC.

V gene TRBV29-1 combines with J gene TRBJ1-1; no clear D. The CDR3 is 10 residues long. Trimming took off 7 bases at V and 0 bases at J, with 3 bases between the two ends. In germline, CDR1 is SQVTM, CDR2 ANQGSEA. CDR3 loop: CSALNTEAFF. In DNA, the CDR3 is TGCAGCGCCTTGAACACTGAAGCTTTCTTT.

The chain is built from TRBV21-1 and TRBJ2-1; TRBD2 was called by the table and not checked on the DNA. TRBV21-1 is annotated as a pseudogene. The CDR3 has 19 amino acids. In DNA form, the CDR3 reads TGTGCCAGCAGCAAAGGCCTGACTAGCGGGAGAATCGGGTACAATGAGCAGTTCTTC. It codes for CASSKGLTSGRIGYNEQFF.

The chain employs TRBV13 and TRBJ2-7, with D possibly TRBD1 on 6 matching bases. Germline V gene data show CDR1 as PRHDT and CDR2 as FYEKMQ (reference sequence). With 0 bases removed from V and 6 bases from J, the gap between germline ends came to 9 bases. CDR3 length: 13 amino acids. The CDR3 loop is CASSLGRGGEQYF. The CDR3 region has the DNA TGTGCCAGCAGCTTAGGCAGGGGTGGCGAGCAGTACTTC.

The chain employs TRBV7-2 and TRBJ2-3; D unresolved. V shed 4 bases and J shed 7 bases, with 9 bases lying between them. Germline CDR1 reads SGHTA; CDR2 reads FQGNSA. The CDR3 extends over 12 amino acids. Written as DNA, the CDR3 is TGTGCCAGCAGCTACAACAATTATACGCAGTATTTT. It codes for CASSYNNYTQYF.

The chain couples TRBV30 to TRBJ2-1, with D perhaps matching TRBD1 (5 bases). V gave up 5 bases and J gave up 3 bases, with 8 bases separating them. This CDR3 is built from 12 residues. In germline, CDR1 is GTSNPN, CDR2 SVGIG (reference sequence). The chain's CDR3 is CAWDRGYNEQFF. CDR3 bases: TGTGCCTGGGACAGAGGCTACAATGAGCAGTTCTTC.

The genes are TRBV19 and TRBJ1-2, with TRBD1 as a possible D gene (6 bases). Germline CDR1 LNHDA, CDR2 SQIVND (reference sequence). The germline V and J ends were trimmed by 5 bases and 0 bases, with 13 bases remaining between them. The CDR3 has 15 amino acids. The CDR3 loop reads CASSARDTSNYGYTF. CDR3 nucleotides: TGTGCCAGTAGTGCCCGGGACACTTCTAACTATGGCTACACCTTC.

This sequence joins TRBV5-1 and TRBJ2-1; 8 nucleotides agree with TRBD2. The CDR3 has 14 amino acids. J gave up 9 bases and V 4 bases, and 9 bases lay outside the gene matches. CDR1 SGHRS and CDR2 YFSETQ come from the germline V gene. CDR3 loop: CASSPGRLASEQFF. Written as DNA, the CDR3 is TGCGCCAGCAGCCCAGGGAGACTAGCGAGTGAGCAGTTCTTC.

The genes are TRBV11-2 and TRBJ2-2; 12 positions match TRBD2. The V gene end was trimmed by 4 bases and the J gene end by 5 bases; junction bases not matched to a gene: 11. CDR1 SGHAT and CDR2 FQNNGV come from the germline V gene. The length of the CDR3 is 18 residues. This chain's CDR3 is CASSSRSSGRARTGELFF. CDR3 nucleotide sequence: TGTGCCAGCAGCTCGAGATCTAGCGGGAGGGCCAGGACCGGGGAGCTGTTTTTT.

V is TRBV15 and J is TRBJ2-1, with TRBD2 identical over 11 bases. Looked up from germline, CDR1 is LNHNV and CDR2 is YYDKDF (reference sequence). Trimming cost V 0 bases and J 4 bases; bases outside gene matches: 5. The CDR3 loop spans 17 amino acids. Written as DNA, the CDR3 is TGTGCCACCAGCAGAGAAGTACTAGCGGGAGCGTACAATGAGCAGTTCTTC. It is translated as CATSREVLAGAYNEQFF.

The chain has TRBV28 and TRBJ2-1; 12 bases agree with TRBD2. J gave up 3 bases and V 4 bases, and 7 bases lay outside the gene matches. Per the germline V gene, CDR1 is MDHEN and CDR2 is SYDVKM. CDR3 size: 17 residues. The CDR3: CASSSSLAGGGYNEQFF. The DNA for the CDR3 is TGTGCCAGCAGTTCATCACTAGCGGGAGGTGGCTACAATGAGCAGTTCTTC.

This rearrangement joins TRBV29-1 to TRBJ1-1, with 8 bases lining up with TRBD1. Germline loops: CDR1 SQVTM, CDR2 ANQGSEA. The CDR3 has 13 residues. V shed 7 bases, J shed 1 base, and the junction held 5 bases outside the gene matches. CDR3 sequence (DNA): TGCAGCGCCTCAGGGGGCGGGAACACTGAAGCTTTCTTT. Its protein is CSASGGGNTEAFF.

The chain combines TRBV2 with TRBJ2-1, with D perhaps matching TRBD2 (5 bases). V was pared by 8 bases and J by 0 bases, with 17 bases between. The CDR3 is made up of 16 amino acids. CDR1 is SNHLY and CDR2 is FYNNEI in the germline V gene. CDR3 in amino acids: CASSGAGFGSYNEQFF. The CDR3 DNA reads as TGTGCCAGCTCCGGTGCGGGCTTCGGCTCCTACAATGAGCAGTTCTTC.